These T cell receptor beta chains were read from a single sample in a study of T cell responses to AZD1222 COVID-19 vaccine. Sequencing used immunoSEQ multiplex PCR; TCRdb keeps in-frame clones, though not all of them. There are about 100,000 clones in the sample; around nine tenths occur only once, and under 3.5% lies in the top ten. The source was peripheral blood, collected on day 0 of AZD1222 vaccination. All receptors derive from an adult in good health. CDR3s include the opening cysteine and the closing phenylalanine or tryptophan. A D gene is named only where the DNA matches it firmly. For some rows the clone size is stated as once, few or many, or as a class when expanded; others skip it.

j_call | clone_size | d_call | v_call | cdr3_nt | cdr3_aa
TRBJ1-4 | few | TRBD1 | TRBV4-2 | TGTGCCAGCAGCCAACCCGACAGGGACCATGAAAAACTGTTTTTT | CASSQPDRDHEKLFF
TRBJ1-2 | . | . | TRBV9 | TGTGCCAGCAGCCCGGGGACCTTCACTCCCAAACTTTATGGCTACACCTTC | CASSPGTFTPKLYGYTF
TRBJ1-3 | . | . | TRBV1 | TGCACCAGCAGCCACGAGGACAGAGGCAACACCATATATTTT | CTSSHEDRGNTIYF
TRBJ1-5 | . | TRBD1 | TRBV18 | TGTGCCAGCTCACCAATCTCCTTGACAGGGGGCCAAAATCAGCCCCAGCATTTT | CASSPISLTGGQNQPQHF
TRBJ1-1 | . | . | TRBV12-5 | TGTGCTAGTGGTTACGGACTGGAAGCTTTCTTT | CASGYGLEAFF
TRBJ1-5 | . | . | TRBV19 | TGTGCCAGTTTGGGGGGGTCCCTCAATCAGCCCCAGCATTTT | CASLGGSLNQPQHF
TRBJ1-1 | . | . | TRBV12-3/TRBV12-4 | TGTGCCAGCAGTTTAGCACCACAGGGCGAAGCTTTCTTT | CASSLAPQGEAFF
TRBJ2-3 | . | . | TRBV5-1 | TGTGCCAGCAGCTTGGTTGTTAGCACAGATACGCAGTATTTT | CASSLVVSTDTQYF
TRBJ1-1 | . | TRBD1 | TRBV5-1 | TGTGCCAGCAGCTTGGGACAGGGGGCTGGGTTGGGTGAAGCTTTCTTT | CASSLGQGAGLGEAFF
TRBJ1-5 | . | . | TRBV30 | TGTGCCTGGAGTGCGGGGACATTCCCTTGGCCCCAGCATTTT | CAWSAGTFPWPQHF
TRBJ1-6 | once | . | TRBV7-2 | TGTGCCAGCAGCTTAGAGGCAGTCAATTCACCCCTCCACTTT | CASSLEAVNSPLHF
TRBJ2-2 | . | TRBD2 | TRBV4-1 | TGCGCCAGCAGCGGACGGTCTAGCGGGATTCACACCGGGGAGCTGTTTTTT | CASSGRSSGIHTGELFF
TRBJ2-1 | . | TRBD2 | TRBV7-8 | TGTGCCAGCAGCTTACGACAGACTAGCGGGAACAATGAGCAGTTCTTC | CASSLRQTSGNNEQFF
TRBJ1-1 | . | . | TRBV5-4 | TGTGCCAGCAGCTTGGGAGGGGGACCCAGAATCAACACTGAAGCTTTCTTT | CASSLGGGPRINTEAFF
TRBJ1-5 | . | . | TRBV7-9 | TGTGCCAGCAGCCCAGGGGAAACTCAGCCCCAGCATTTT | CASSPGETQPQHF
TRBJ1-1 | . | TRBD1 | TRBV6-5 | TGTGCCAGCAGAGGGGACAGCTCGAACACTGAAGCTTTCTTT | CASRGDSSNTEAFF
TRBJ1-6 | once | . | TRBV6-1 | TGTGCCAGCAGTGAAGCGCAGGGTATCAATTCACCCCTCCACTTT | CASSEAQGINSPLHF
TRBJ2-1 | few | TRBD2 | TRBV11-2 | TGTGCCAGCAGCCTAAGCCTGGGGGGAGGGGAGAACTACAATGAGCAGTTCTTC | CASSLSLGGGENYNEQFF
TRBJ1-3 | few | . | TRBV6-5 | TGTGCCAGCACAGGGCATATCTCTGGAAACACCATATATTTT | CASTGHISGNTIYF
TRBJ2-1 | . | TRBD2 | TRBV14 | TGTGCCAGCAGCCGCATAGCGGGGGACTACAATGAGCAGTTCTTC | CASSRIAGDYNEQFF
TRBJ2-3 | . | . | TRBV12-3/TRBV12-4 | TGTGCCAGCATGGGAGATACGCAGTATTTT | CASMGDTQYF
TRBJ2-2 | medium-sized | TRBD2 | TRBV6-4 | TGTGCCAGCAGTGACGAGGCGGGAGGGCAGGACACCGGGGAGCTGTTTTTT | CASSDEAGGQDTGELFF
TRBJ2-1 | few | . | TRBV4-2 | TGTGCCAGCAGCCAAGTTCTTGATAGCGGAATCCGGGGAGAGCAGTTCTTC | CASSQVLDSGIRGEQFF
TRBJ2-2 | . | . | TRBV9 | TGTGCCAGCAGCACACGACTGGAACGGGACACCGGGGAGCTGTTTTTT | CASSTRLERDTGELFF
TRBJ1-1 | . | . | TRBV7-9 | TGTGCCAGCAGCCGGACCTCGAACGGGCTAGAGGCTTTCTTT | CASSRTSNGLEAFF
TRBJ2-1 | . | . | TRBV11-3 | TGTGCCAGCAGCTTAGATAGTTTATTGGGGAGGAATGAGCAGTTCTTC | CASSLDSLLGRNEQFF
TRBJ1-6 | once | . | TRBV7-6 | TGTGCCAGCAGCAGTGAGGGGTGGAACAATTCACCCCTCCACTTT | CASSSEGWNNSPLHF
TRBJ1-6 | . | . | TRBV30 | TGTGCCTGGAATGGGCAGGCCAATTCACCCCTCCACTTT | CAWNGQANSPLHF
TRBJ1-5 | . | . | TRBV3-1/TRBV3-2 | TGTGCCAGCAGCCAAGTTCGAGCCTTTTCGTACCAGCCCCAGCATTTT | CASSQVRAFSYQPQHF
TRBJ2-3 | . | . | TRBV4-3 | TGCGCCAGCAGCCCAGCCGCGGGATATCCGGATACGCAGTATTTT | CASSPAAGYPDTQYF
TRBJ1-3 | . | . | TRBV10-3 | TGTGCCATCAGTGTCTCCTTCACCCGGCAGGGTTTACAGGAGGAGGACACCATATATTTT | CAISVSFTRQGLQEEDTIYF